What follows are 26 T cell receptor beta chains derived from one specimen sequenced in a study of tissue T cells after allogeneic stem cell transplantation. The method was immunoSEQ multiplex PCR; TCRdb's version includes in-frame clones alone and lacks a portion of them. The sample has 25,000 to 30,000 clones; 85% are singletons. The sample here was blood, taken before transplantation. Receptors originate from a woman between 18 and 49 years old who later had graft-versus-host disease after an allogeneic stem cell transplant.

The chain combines TRBV11-2 with TRBJ2-7; D call uncertain. V shed 2 bases and J shed 0 bases, with 5 bases lying between them. Germline CDR1 and CDR2: SGHAT and FQNNGV. The CDR3 has 13 amino acids. CDR3 sequence: CASSLQTSYEQYF. The DNA of the CDR3 is TGTGCCAGCAGCTTACAGACCTCCTACGAGCAGTACTTC.

V usage is TRBV10-2 and J usage is TRBJ2-7; D tentatively fits TRBD1 or TRBD2 (5 bases each). Trimming took off 8 bases at V and 2 bases at J, with 16 bases between the two ends. Germline V gives CDR1 WSHSY, CDR2 SAAADI. The CDR3 has 14 amino acids. CDR3 coding DNA: TGCGCCAGCGGGGGTGAGGGCGCTACCTACGAGCAGTACTTC. Translated: CASGGEGATYEQYF.

This rearrangement joins TRBV18 to TRBJ2-1; 7 positions agree with TRBD2. Germline assignment: CDR1 KGHSH and CDR2 LQKENI. CDR3 length: 14 residues. Trimming took 6 bases from V and 4 from J; bases not matched to a gene: 6. The DNA of the CDR3 is TGTGCCAGCTCGATCAGCGGGGAGTACAATGAGCAGTTCTTC. As protein: CASSISGEYNEQFF.

J is TRBJ1-2 and V is TRBV6-5; 8 bases are shared with TRBD1. Germline-derived CDR1 and CDR2 are MNHEY and SVGAGI. The CDR3 runs to 13 residues. V was clipped by 5 bases and J by 4 bases; unmatched bases: 3. The CDR3 DNA reads TGTGCCAGCAGTAAACAGGGGGGCTATGGCTACACCTTC. Translation: CASSKQGGYGYTF.

This sequence joins TRBV5-4 and TRBJ1-2; TRBD1 aligns across 10 bases. Germline CDR1 reads SGHNT; CDR2 reads YYREEE (reference sequence). CDR3 size: 17 residues. J lost 2 bases, V lost 0 bases, and 7 bases had no gene match. The chain's CDR3 is CASSLGTGGRGNYGYTF. CDR3 nucleotides: TGTGCCAGCAGCTTGGGGACAGGGGGAAGAGGGAACTATGGCTACACCTTC.

The chain joins TRBV6-5 to TRBJ2-7; D call uncertain. V was trimmed by 6 bases and J by 0 bases, leaving 6 bases between them. CDR1 and CDR2 (germline): MNHEY, SVGAGI. The CDR3 has 12 amino acids. CDR3 region: CASRGSSYEQYF. The CDR3 region has the DNA TGTGCCAGCAGGGGCAGCTCCTACGAGCAGTACTTC.

The chain links TRBV28 to TRBJ2-7; D is perhaps TRBD1 or TRBD2 (5 bases each). Deletions cut 6 bases from V and 2 bases from J, with 17 bases between. The CDR3 totals 15 residues. The germline gives CDR1 MDHEN, CDR2 SYDVKM. CDR3 bases: TGTGCCAGCAGCCCGGTGGGGGATAGAACCTACGAGCAGTACTTC. Protein sequence: CASSPVGDRTYEQYF.

The chain couples TRBV11-2 to TRBJ1-1; D is possibly TRBD1 (5 bases). Germline CDR1 reads SGHAT; CDR2 reads FQNNGV. The ends were cut back, 5 bases at V and 2 bases at J, with 15 bases in the middle. The length of the CDR3 is 15 residues. CDR3 DNA: TGTGCCAGCAGCCCCACCGCAGGGCTAAACACTGAAGCTTTCTTT. It encodes CASSPTAGLNTEAFF.

This clone appeared a few times. The chain links TRBV3-1 (or the pseudogene TRBV3-2) to TRBJ1-5; D is unresolved. V was pared by 1 base and J by 0 bases, with 4 bases between. Germline V gene sequence: CDR1 LGHDT, CDR2 YNNKEL (reference sequence). CDR3 length: 14 residues. In DNA form, the CDR3 reads TGTGCCAGCAGCCAAGTCTATAGCAATCAGCCCCAGCATTTT. Its translation: CASSQVYSNQPQHF.

The rearrangement uses TRBV27 and TRBJ1-1, with TRBD1 matching 7 bases. The CDR3 sequence is 17 residues long. CDR1 is MNHEY, CDR2 SMNVEV, per germline (reference sequence). The V segment lost 2 bases and the J segment 1 base; nucleotides outside the gene matches: 10. Here the CDR3 reads CASSLAQTGQKNTEAFF. The CDR3 bases are TGTGCCAGCAGTTTAGCCCAGACGGGACAGAAGAACACTGAAGCTTTCTTT.

The chain has TRBV16 and TRBJ2-7, with 9 positions matching TRBD1. This CDR3 comprises 14 residues. The J segment lost 3 bases and the V segment lost 4 bases, leaving 4 bases of the junction unmatched. Germline-derived CDR1 and CDR2 are KGHSY and FQNENV. The CDR3 spells CASSRTGDVYEQYF. The CDR3 DNA reads TGTGCCAGCAGCCGGACAGGGGACGTCTACGAGCAGTACTTC.

J is TRBJ2-6 and V is TRBV7-2; the D call may be TRBD1 or TRBD2 (7 bases each). Germline-derived CDR1 and CDR2 are SGHTA and FQGNSA. Trimming took 5 bases from V and 2 from J, leaving 13 bases between them. The length of the CDR3 is 16 residues. The CDR3 nucleotides are TGTGCCAGCAGCACATCAGGGGGGGCTGGGGCCAACGTCCTGACTTTC. Protein product: CASSTSGGAGANVLTF.

This chain joins TRBV2 and TRBJ1-6; perhaps TRBD1 as D (5 bases). V dropped 6 bases and J dropped 6 bases, with 9 bases sitting between them. Germline V gene data show CDR1 as SNHLY and CDR2 as FYNNEI. The CDR3 has 13 residues. The CDR3 reads CASRDSVNSPLHF. CDR3 DNA sequence: TGTGCCAGCAGAGACAGTGTTAATTCACCCCTCCACTTT.

V usage is TRBV12-3 or TRBV12-4 and J usage is TRBJ2-1, with 7 bases aligning to TRBD1. With V trimmed by 5 bases and J by 10 bases, 5 bases remained unmatched. The CDR3 runs 12 residues. As DNA, the CDR3 is TGTGCCAGCAGTCCTACAGGGGAAGAGCAGTTCTTC. The encoded protein is CASSPTGEEQFF.

This clone was seen once. V and J are TRBV28 and TRBJ2-7, with 11 bases that match TRBD1. J was trimmed by 4 bases and V by 4 bases; bases with no gene match: 15. This CDR3 comprises 18 residues. Per the germline V gene, CDR1 is MDHEN and CDR2 is SYDVKM. In nucleotides, the CDR3 is TGTGCCAGCAGTTCCCAGACCCTTAGGACAGGGGGCTTGTACGAGCAGTACTTC. Translation gives CASSSQTLRTGGLYEQYF.

The gene calls are TRBV30 and TRBJ1-1; 7 bases are shared with TRBD1. The CDR3 is 13 residues long. In germline, CDR1 is GTSNPN, CDR2 SVGIG (reference sequence). V was clipped by 4 bases and J by 10 bases; unmatched bases: 12. The CDR3: CAWTMTGRVAAFF. CDR3 bases: TGTGCCTGGACGATGACAGGGCGAGTGGCAGCTTTCTTT.

This rearrangement joins TRBV27 to TRBJ2-7; D tentatively fits TRBD1 or TRBD2 (5 bases each). V lost 2 bases to trimming and J lost 2 bases, with 10 bases between them. The length of the CDR3 is 14 residues. Germline loops: CDR1 MNHEY, CDR2 SMNVEV (reference sequence). CDR3 region: CASSLVGTPYEQYF. The CDR3 region has the DNA TGTGCCAGCAGTTTAGTGGGGACGCCCTACGAGCAGTACTTC.

The chain combines TRBV7-2 with TRBJ2-7; D is perhaps TRBD2 (6 bases). The V gene's germline CDR1 is SGHTA and CDR2 FQGNSA. This CDR3 spans 16 amino acids. Trimming cost V 5 bases and J 3 bases, with 20 bases left between them. DNA of the CDR3: TGTGCCAGCAGCGCCCCAAGAAGCAGCGGGCTCTACGAGCAGTACTTC. Translating it yields CASSAPRSSGLYEQYF.

This clone appeared once. The chain employs TRBV24-1 and TRBJ2-7, with TRBD1 matching 9 bases. The germline gives CDR1 KGHDR, CDR2 SFDVKD. The CDR3 is 17 residues long. J was trimmed by 3 bases and V by 5 bases; bases with no gene match: 13. This chain's CDR3 is CATSGVRPGQGIYEQYF. CDR3 sequence (DNA): TGTGCCACCAGTGGTGTAAGGCCGGGACAGGGTATCTACGAGCAGTACTTC.

This clone was seen once. This chain joins TRBV28 and TRBJ2-7, with D perhaps assigned TRBD1 or TRBD2 (5 bases each). CDR3 length: 13 amino acids. Trimming took 6 bases from V and 9 from J, leaving 18 bases between them. From germline, CDR1 is MDHEN and CDR2 SYDVKM. The CDR3 region is CASSLGGRAAQYF. CDR3 nucleotide sequence: TGTGCCAGCAGCCTTGGGGGACGGGCCGCGCAGTACTTC.

The chain couples TRBV5-6 to TRBJ2-1; tentative D call: TRBD2 (6 bases). This CDR3 spans 18 amino acids. Germline V gene sequence: CDR1 SGHDT, CDR2 YYEEEE. The V end was cut by 4 bases, the J end by 5 bases, with 25 bases between. Written as DNA, the CDR3 is TGTGCCAGCAGCATTACACCCGGACCCGGATGGACTAACAATGAGCAGTTCTTC. Residues: CASSITPGPGWTNNEQFF.

The chain combines TRBV19 with TRBJ1-2; D is undetermined. Germline V gene data show CDR1 as LNHDA and CDR2 as SQIVND (reference sequence). The CDR3 consists of 14 residues. Trimming cost V 5 bases and J 3 bases, with 13 bases left between them. The CDR3 coding sequence is TGTGCCAGTAGTCTAACACGACATGACTATGGCTACACCTTC. Translating gives CASSLTRHDYGYTF.

This chain uses TRBV5-5 with TRBJ2-7; either TRBD1 or TRBD2 may supply D (5 bases each). Trimming took off 3 bases at V and 4 bases at J, with 20 bases between the two ends. The germline gives CDR1 SGHKS, CDR2 YYEKEE (reference sequence). CDR3 length equals 16 residues. DNA for the CDR3: TGTGCCAGCAGCTCTTCGGCCACGTCGGGGCTATACGAGCAGTACTTC. Translation gives CASSSSATSGLYEQYF.

This chain links TRBV14 with TRBJ2-1; 12 nucleotides align to TRBD2. Germline V gene sequence: CDR1 SGHDN, CDR2 FVKESK. V dropped 0 bases and J dropped 7; count of bases not matched to a gene: 4. There are 16 residues in the CDR3. The CDR3 DNA is TGTGCCAGCAGCCAAGAGTATCTAGCGGGGGGGAATGAGCAGTTCTTC. Its protein is CASSQEYLAGGNEQFF.

This chain uses TRBV15 with TRBJ1-1; tentatively, D is TRBD1 (6 bases). This CDR3 has 17 amino acids. Germline CDR1 and CDR2: LNHNV and YYDKDF (reference sequence). Trimming cost V 5 bases and J 0 bases, with 19 bases left between them. The CDR3 region has the DNA TGTGCCACCAGCGGTCGAACAGGGAGGCACATGAACACTGAAGCTTTCTTT. Translated, it gives CATSGRTGRHMNTEAFF.

The gene calls are TRBV4-1 and TRBJ2-5; perhaps TRBD2 as D (6 bases). The ends were cut back, 8 bases at V and 3 bases at J, with 10 bases in the middle. The CDR3 sequence is 12 residues long. Germline CDR1 and CDR2: MGHRA and YSYEKL. CDR3 nucleotide sequence: TGCGCCAGCCGGGACTTAGAAGAGACCCAGTACTTC. This codes for CASRDLEETQYF.